Following are 26 T cell receptor beta chains from one sample sequenced in a study of identical twins. TCRdb re-analysed the 5' RACE reads in MiXCR, keeping a single row per CDR3 protein. This sample has around 280,000 distinct CDR3 sequences; 8% to 9% occur once, and the top ten carry approximately 2.1%. The data were also submitted as part of a second study, on yellow fever vaccine responses in identical twins.

The sequencing sample was made of memory (CD45RO+) T cells sorted from blood. All receptors come from a woman aged 18-29 years in good health.

V gene TRBV7-3 combines with J gene TRBJ2-1; 12 bases agree with TRBD2. Unmatched junction bases numbered 4, after V lost 0 bases and J lost 4 bases. In germline, CDR1 is SGHTA, CDR2 FQGTGA. There are 17 residues in the CDR3. The CDR3 spells CASSLTTSGGGYNEQFF. Here the CDR3 DNA reads TGTGCCAGCAGCTTAACGACTAGCGGGGGTGGTTACAATGAGCAGTTCTTC.

This clonotype was seen only a few times. The rearrangement links TRBV5-1 to TRBJ2-1, with 9 nucleotides matching TRBD2. The CDR3 totals 17 residues. Losses at the gene ends were 1 base for V and 9 bases for J; bases not matched to a gene: 14. Germline values: CDR1 SGHRS, CDR2 YFSETQ. The DNA of the CDR3 is TGCGCCAGCAGCTTGTTTGCCCCGGGACTAGCCAACGGTGAGCAGTTCTTC. Its translation: CASSLFAPGLANGEQFF.

V and J are TRBV20-1 and TRBJ2-7; D tentatively fits TRBD1 or TRBD2 (7 bases each). V was clipped by 3 bases and J by 2 bases, with 14 bases between them. This CDR3 region has 14 residues. Per germline, CDR1 DFQATT and CDR2 SNEGSKA (reference sequence). The CDR3 region is CSARGRGGPYEQYV. Written as DNA, the CDR3 is TGCAGTGCTAGGGGCAGGGGGGGTCCCTACGAGCAGTACGTC.

This clonotype occurred many times. The rearrangement uses TRBV5-1 and TRBJ2-3, with D perhaps assigned TRBD1 or TRBD2 (5 bases each). This CDR3 contains 14 residues. The ends were cut back, 0 bases at V and 6 bases at J, with 11 bases in the middle. The germline gives CDR1 SGHRS, CDR2 YFSETQ. CDR3 sequence (DNA): TGCGCCAGCAGCTTGGGGGGGATAGAGGATACGCAGTATTTT. Its translation: CASSLGGIEDTQYF.

This clonotype was counted many times. The chain combines TRBV14 with TRBJ2-3; D perhaps matches TRBD2 (6 bases). Germline assignment: CDR1 SGHDN and CDR2 FVKESK. The length of the CDR3 is 14 residues. Trimming took 6 bases from V and 6 from J, leaving 16 bases between them. DNA of the CDR3: TGTGCCAGCAGTTACACCCCGGGAGAGGATACGCAGTATTTT. Protein product: CASSYTPGEDTQYF. Filled out from reference TRBV14 and TRBJ2-3, the complete variable domain reads EAGVTQFPSHSVIEKGQTVTLRCDPISGHDNLYWYRRVMGKEIKFLLHFVKESKQDESGMPNNRFLAERTGGTYSTLKVQPAELEDSGVYFCASSYTPGEDTQYFGPGTRLTVL.

V is TRBV5-6 and J is TRBJ1-2, with D possibly being TRBD1 (6 bases). The germline gives CDR1 SGHDT, CDR2 YYEEEE. CDR3 size: 15 residues. V lost 0 bases, J lost 4 bases, and 13 bases lay in between. CDR3 loop: CASSLVRGAGYGYTF. The CDR3 DNA sequence: TGTGCCAGCAGCTTGGTGCGGGGGGCAGGCTATGGCTACACCTTC.

This clonotype was counted a few times. The V and J genes are TRBV28 and TRBJ2-7; D remains unclear. V was trimmed by 4 bases and J by 2 bases, leaving 6 bases between them. The V gene's germline CDR1 is MDHEN and CDR2 SYDVKM. This CDR3 comprises 12 residues. The CDR3 nucleotides read TGTGCCAGCAGTTCGGGTCCCTACGAGCAGTACTTC. It yields the protein CASSSGPYEQYF.

The rearrangement links TRBV6-1 to TRBJ2-7; D might be TRBD2 (6 bases). The CDR3 runs to 15 residues. Germline V gives CDR1 MNHNS, CDR2 SASEGT. V was trimmed by 3 bases and J by 1 base, leaving 13 bases between them. The CDR3 DNA is TGTGCCAGCAGTGACCCTAGCGAGGGATCCTACGAGCAGTACGTC. Amino acids: CASSDPSEGSYEQYV.

This clonotype was detected many times. The chain has TRBV20-1 and TRBJ2-3; 10 bases agree with TRBD1. Germline V lookup: CDR1 DFQATT, CDR2 SNEGSKA (reference sequence). The ends lost 3 bases at V and 2 bases at J; junction bases unmatched: 11. CDR3 length: 17 amino acids. CDR3 DNA: TGCAGTGCTAGTGGAGACAGGGGGCGCTTTCCCACAGATACGCAGTATTTT. Translating gives CSASGDRGRFPTDTQYF.

The chain has TRBV7-2 and TRBJ1-2; 8 bases fit TRBD1. From germline, CDR1 is SGHTA and CDR2 FQGNSA. CDR3 length: 15 amino acids. Germline trimming cut 1 base from V and 1 base from J; bases unmatched to any gene: 2. The CDR3 reads CASSLGQGNNYGYTF. Written as DNA, the CDR3 is TGTGCCAGCAGCTTAGGACAGGGGAATAACTATGGCTACACCTTC.

This clonotype was seen many times. The genes are TRBV28 and TRBJ2-7; 9 bases line up with TRBD2. The CDR3 covers 18 residues. In germline, CDR1 is MDHEN, CDR2 SYDVKM. The trim removed 3 bases at V and 3 bases at J, leaving 15 bases unmatched. The CDR3 protein is CASSFKIAGVSPLYEQYF. Written as DNA, the CDR3 is TGTGCCAGCAGTTTTAAAATAGCGGGAGTCTCTCCCCTCTACGAGCAGTACTTC.

In this sample, this clonotype turned up many times. The chain uses TRBV5-1 and TRBJ2-5, with 8 bases lining up with TRBD2. Germline V gives CDR1 SGHRS, CDR2 YFSETQ. The CDR3 runs 13 residues. The V segment lost 4 bases and the J segment 4 bases; nucleotides outside the gene matches: 3. As DNA, the CDR3 is TGCGCCAGCAGCGAGGGGACTAGAGAGACCCAGTACTTC. It codes for CASSEGTRETQYF.

This clonotype showed up many times. The chain couples TRBV29-1 to TRBJ1-2, with 9 bases lining up with TRBD1. Germline CDR1 SQVTM, CDR2 ANQGSEA. The CDR3 sequence is 12 residues long. The CDR3: CSDRGANYGYTF. The CDR3 nucleotides read TGCAGTGACAGGGGGGCTAACTATGGCTACACCTTC.

This clonotype has at least ten counts. The V and J genes are TRBV20-1 and TRBJ2-1; unclear D gene. V was pared by 3 bases and J by 10 bases, with 16 bases between. There are 13 residues in the CDR3. Germline V CDR1 and CDR2: DFQATT, SNEGSKA (reference sequence). The CDR3 nucleotides are TGCAGTGCTAGGGGGTGGGAAGGCGACGAGCAGTTCTTC. Translation: CSARGWEGDEQFF.

Turning to this clonotype: A clone one base away is much larger, so this may be a read error. V is TRBV2 and J is TRBJ2-3, with D tentatively TRBD2 (5 bases). Germline CDR1 and CDR2: SNHLY and FYNNEI. This CDR3 is 14 amino acids long. This chain's CDR3 is CASRLEASTNTQYF. CDR3 nucleotide sequence: TGTGCCAGCAGACTAGAGGCTAGCACAAATACGCAGTATTTT.

The genes are TRBV5-1 and TRBJ1-4, with D possibly being TRBD1 (6 bases). Looked up from germline, CDR1 is SGHRS and CDR2 is YFSETQ. Trimming shortened V by 4 bases and J by 8 bases, and 18 bases separated the two germline ends. The CDR3 covers 15 residues. The CDR3 region has the DNA TGCGCCAGCAGCAAGGATGGGGGCGTAGGAGAAAAACTGTTTTTT. The encoded protein is CASSKDGGVGEKLFF.

The chain carries TRBV3-1 and TRBJ2-2; the match to TRBD2 covers 7 bases. CDR3 length: 15 amino acids. Germline lookup yields CDR1 LGHDT and CDR2 YNNKEL (reference sequence). Trimming at V came to 5 bases and at J to 4 bases, leaving 7 bases not matched to a gene. The CDR3 loop is CASSIGLVGTGELFF. DNA of the CDR3: TGTGCCAGCAGCATCGGACTAGTTGGCACCGGGGAGCTGTTTTTT.

This chain links TRBV6-4 with TRBJ2-2; the match to TRBD1 covers 9 bases. The germline gives CDR1 MRHNA, CDR2 SNTAGT. V lost 0 bases and J lost 6; bases outside the gene matches: 5. The CDR3 consists of 16 residues. CDR3 loop: CASSDSYRGHAGELFF. The CDR3 coding sequence is TGTGCCAGCAGTGACTCGTACAGGGGGCACGCCGGGGAGCTGTTTTTT.

This clonotype was observed a few times. This rearrangement joins TRBV4-2 to TRBJ2-4; 8 nucleotides align to TRBD1. Germline V CDR1 and CDR2: LGHNA, YNFKEQ. The CDR3 is made up of 14 amino acids. Germline trimming cut 6 bases from V and 5 bases from J; bases unmatched to any gene: 6. CDR3 nucleotide sequence: TGTGCCAGCAGTCCGCACAGGGGGGAAAACATTCAGTACTTC. The encoded protein is CASSPHRGENIQYF.

This clonotype was detected only a few times. The CDR3: CSARLGGAGYEQYF. The DNA for the CDR3 is TGCAGTGCTAGACTTGGGGGAGCGGGCTACGAGCAGTACTTC. V and J are TRBV20-1 and TRBJ2-7; D is possibly TRBD2 (6 bases). CDR3 length equals 14 residues. V lost 2 bases and J 3 bases, leaving 14 bases between the germline ends. Germline V lookup: CDR1 DFQATT, CDR2 SNEGSKA (reference sequence).

This clonotype showed up just a few times. V and J are TRBV2 and TRBJ1-5, with a possible D match to TRBD1 (5 bases). The CDR3 consists of 14 residues. V lost 5 bases to trimming and J lost 7 bases, with 15 bases between them. Germline-derived CDR1 and CDR2 are SNHLY and FYNNEI. CDR3 coding DNA: TGTGCCAGCAGTCCCGACAGTCAACGGCAGCCCCAGCATTTT. Protein: CASSPDSQRQPQHF.

The sample holds a few counts of this clonotype. The chain has TRBV4-2 and TRBJ1-2; 7 bases are a match to TRBD1. Germline CDR1 and CDR2: LGHNA and YNFKEQ. The length of the CDR3 is 17 residues. Trimming removed 2 bases from V and 8 bases from J; junction bases left unmatched: 17. The CDR3 coding sequence is TGTGCCAGCAGCCAAACCGCTGGGGACAGTAGAAGTAGAGGCTACACCTTC. Translating it yields CASSQTAGDSRSRGYTF.

This clonotype has at least ten counts. CDR3 residues: CASSFFPGGQGVGSYNSPLHF. CDR3 DNA: TGTGCCAGCAGTTTTTTCCCCGGAGGACAGGGAGTCGGCTCCTATAATTCACCCCTCCACTTT. The chain joins TRBV12-3 or TRBV12-4 to TRBJ1-6; TRBD1 matches at 8 bases. J gave up 0 bases and V 3 bases, and 16 bases lay outside the gene matches. The CDR3 contains 21 residues.

This clonotype appeared many times. DNA of the CDR3: TGTGCCAGCAGCTTAGAGGACGGTCGAGGCAGGGCGGGAGTAGCCACCGGGGAGCTGTTTTTT. It is translated as CASSLEDGRGRAGVATGELFF. The genes are TRBV11-2 and TRBJ2-2; TRBD2 agrees at 7 bases. CDR1 is SGHAT, CDR2 FQNNGV, per germline. J gave up 4 bases and V 0 bases, and 20 bases lay outside the gene matches. This CDR3 has 21 residues.

This clonotype was observed at least ten times. CDR3 protein: CASSFRRTSGNTIYF. The CDR3 nucleotides are TGTGCCAGCAGTTTCAGACGGACCTCTGGAAACACCATATATTTT. The rearrangement uses TRBV12-3 or TRBV12-4 and TRBJ1-3; D unclear. V lost 3 bases, J lost 0 bases, and 9 bases lay in between. This CDR3 is 15 amino acids long.

This clonotype was counted a few times. The chain carries TRBV6-1 and TRBJ2-3; D is undetermined. The V and J ends lost 5 bases and 2 bases respectively, with 20 bases between them. The CDR3 has 17 residues. Germline CDR1 and CDR2: MNHNS and SASEGT. The CDR3 loop reads CASSPFLAARHTDTQYF. The CDR3, as DNA: TGTGCCAGCAGTCCCTTTCTGGCGGCTAGACACACAGATACGCAGTATTTT.